This TCR beta chain was obtained from a study of Ad26.COV2.S vaccination and SARS-CoV-2 variants. Study details: The trial was COV1001 and the donor's arm was Ad26.COV2.S. By the intramuscular route, Ad26.COV2.S was given once, or twice 56 days apart.

Specified treatment: 15 to 20 received Ad26.COV2.S at low or high dose, single or two shots; about five received placebo; per-sample allocation not given. Samples analyzed were those drawn on day 63 after the first vaccine or placebo injection. Profiled with immunoSEQ multiplex PCR; TCRdb holds only in-frame clones, not every one. Of roughly 380,000 clones detected, over 75% appear once; the ten largest clones hold roughly 3.2%. This CDR3 region has 15 residues. V lost 4 bases to trimming and J lost 0 bases; unmatched junction nucleotides: 7. Germline V gene lookup returns CDR1 GTSNPN and CDR2 SVGIG (reference sequence).

V is TRBV30 and J is TRBJ2-3, with 7 bases fitting TRBD1. The sequenced sample was peripheral blood, obtained in a trial of Ad26.COV2.S vaccine versus placebo. This clonotype was obtained from a person aged 18-60 years who received the Ad26.COV2.S COVID-19 vaccine or a placebo. CDR3 DNA sequence: TGTGCCTGGACAGACGGGACAGCTAGCACAGATACGCAGTATTTT. This sequence encodes CAWTDGTASTDTQYF.